The entry below describes one TCR beta chain. Its antigen remains unidentified. This entry belongs to a study of blood T cells in healthy people across ages. A second PCR, run for about 7 to 12 cycles, used a sample-barcoded 5' primer plus a J-beta primer mix. Via MiXCR, TCRdb re-called the 5' RACE reads, giving one row per CDR3 protein. Among about 970,000 distinct CDR3 sequences listed, roughly half were seen once. The CDR3 is 15 amino acids. CDR1 and CDR2 (germline): DFQATT, SNEGSKA (reference sequence). Deletions cut 0 bases from V and 0 bases from J, with 9 bases between. Study-level findings and limits: When one million T cells were used, diversity estimates were thought to be underestimates.

This receptor was obtained from a woman aged 55-75 years in good health. The chain recombines TRBV20-1 with TRBJ1-5, with D perhaps matching TRBD1 (5 bases). Sequenced sample: blood. The CDR3 nucleotides are TGCAGTGCTAGAGATCAGGGCAATAGCAATCAGCCCCAGCATTTT. As protein: CSARDQGNSNQPQHF.